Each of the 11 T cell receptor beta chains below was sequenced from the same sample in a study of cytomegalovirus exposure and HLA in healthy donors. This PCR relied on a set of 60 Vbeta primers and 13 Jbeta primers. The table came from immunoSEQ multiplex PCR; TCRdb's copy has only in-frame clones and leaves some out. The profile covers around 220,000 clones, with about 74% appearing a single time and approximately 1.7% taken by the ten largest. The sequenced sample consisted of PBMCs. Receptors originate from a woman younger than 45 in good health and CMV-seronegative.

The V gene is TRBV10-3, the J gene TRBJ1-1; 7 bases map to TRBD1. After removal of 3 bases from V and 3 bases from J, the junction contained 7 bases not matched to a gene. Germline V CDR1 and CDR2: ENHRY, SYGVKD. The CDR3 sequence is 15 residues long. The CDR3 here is CAISDSTGLDTEAFF. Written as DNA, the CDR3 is TGTGCCATCAGTGATTCGACAGGGTTGGACACTGAAGCTTTCTTT.

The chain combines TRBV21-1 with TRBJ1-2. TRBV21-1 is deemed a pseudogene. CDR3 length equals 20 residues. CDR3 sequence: CASSNPTGYSAIEPLYGYTF. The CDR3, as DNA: TGTGCCAGCAGCAACCCGACGGGGTATTCTGCGATAGAGCCCCTCTATGGCTACACCTTC.

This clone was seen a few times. CDR3 bases: TGTGCCAGCAGCGGAGGGAACCGTGAGCAGTTCTTC. Translated: CASSGGNREQFF. This chain uses TRBV7-3 with TRBJ2-1; D might be TRBD2 (6 bases). V was clipped by 5 bases and J by 9 bases, with 11 bases between them. Germline-derived CDR1 and CDR2 are SGHTA and FQGTGA. The CDR3 sequence is 12 residues long.

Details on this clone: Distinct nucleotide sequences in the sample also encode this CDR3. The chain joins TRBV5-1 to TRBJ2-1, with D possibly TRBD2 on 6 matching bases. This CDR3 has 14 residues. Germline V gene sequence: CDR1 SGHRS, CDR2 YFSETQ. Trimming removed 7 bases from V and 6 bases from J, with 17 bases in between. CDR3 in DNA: TGCGCCAGCGGGTTACGGGCGGGGCCCAATGAGCAGTTCTTC. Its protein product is CASGLRAGPNEQFF.

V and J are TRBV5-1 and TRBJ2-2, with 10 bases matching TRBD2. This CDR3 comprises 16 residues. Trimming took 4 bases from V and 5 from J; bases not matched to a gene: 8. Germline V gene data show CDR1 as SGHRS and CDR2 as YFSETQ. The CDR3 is CASSQLAGGSTGELFF. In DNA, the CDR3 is TGCGCCAGCAGCCAATTAGCGGGAGGAAGTACCGGGGAGCTGTTTTTT.

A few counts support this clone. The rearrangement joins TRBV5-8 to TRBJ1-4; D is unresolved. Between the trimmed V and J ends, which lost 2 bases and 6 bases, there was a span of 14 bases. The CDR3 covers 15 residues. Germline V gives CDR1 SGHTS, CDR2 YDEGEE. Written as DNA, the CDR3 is TGTGCCAGCAGCTTCTGGTCCTTGGGAGATGAAAAACTGTTTTTT. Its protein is CASSFWSLGDEKLFF.

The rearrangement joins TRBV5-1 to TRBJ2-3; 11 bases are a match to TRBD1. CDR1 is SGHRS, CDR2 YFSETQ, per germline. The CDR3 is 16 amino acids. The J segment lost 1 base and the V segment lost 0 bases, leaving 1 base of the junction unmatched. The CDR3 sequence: CASSLAGQGGTDTQYF. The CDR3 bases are TGCGCCAGCAGCTTGGCGGGACAGGGGGGCACAGATACGCAGTATTTT.

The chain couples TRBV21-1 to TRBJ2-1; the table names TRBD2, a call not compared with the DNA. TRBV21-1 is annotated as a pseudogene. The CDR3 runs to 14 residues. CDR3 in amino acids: CASSKVGSGVEQFF. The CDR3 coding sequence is TGTGCCAGCAGCAAAGTTGGTAGCGGAGTTGAGCAGTTCTTC.

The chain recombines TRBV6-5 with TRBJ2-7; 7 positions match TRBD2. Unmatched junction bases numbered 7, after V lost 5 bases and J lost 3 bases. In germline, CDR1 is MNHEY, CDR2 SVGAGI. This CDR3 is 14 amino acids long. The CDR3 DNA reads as TGTGCCAGCAGTCCGGGAGGTCTAGGCTACGAGCAGTACTTC. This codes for CASSPGGLGYEQYF.

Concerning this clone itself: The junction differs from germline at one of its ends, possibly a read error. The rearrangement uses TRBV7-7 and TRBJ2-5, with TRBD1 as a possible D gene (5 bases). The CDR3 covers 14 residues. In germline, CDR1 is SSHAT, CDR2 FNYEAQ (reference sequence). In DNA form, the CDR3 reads TGTGCTAGCAGCTTTGGGGCGGTCCAAGAGACCCAGTACTTC. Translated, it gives CASSFGAVQETQYF.

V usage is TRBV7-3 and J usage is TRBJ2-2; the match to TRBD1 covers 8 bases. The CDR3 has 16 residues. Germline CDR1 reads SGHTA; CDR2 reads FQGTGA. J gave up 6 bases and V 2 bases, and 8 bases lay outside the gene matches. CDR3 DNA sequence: TGTGCCAGCAGCTTACTTGGACAGGGAAACGCCGGGGAGCTGTTTTTT. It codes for CASSLLGQGNAGELFF.